Listed below are T cell receptor beta chains from one sample, sequenced in a study of metastatic and nonmetastatic thyroid tumors. Through MiXCR, TCRdb re-clonotyped the PCR reads. Found here are roughly 70,000 clones, less than 20% of them singletons; the top ten hold around 13%. The sequencing input was blood. These receptors originate from a female donor with papillary thyroid cancer or a benign thyroid nodule (not recorded which). Some clones in this sample may be carry-over from other donors' samples. Each CDR3 is given with its conserved first and last residue. Each record gives: CDR3 protein, CDR3 DNA, CDR3 length, clone size, J gene, V gene, D gene. The D gene is left open where the match is weak. Not all rows give a size; the values are once, few, many and, for expanded clones, a class.

CDR3: CASSQEGRRGLIYGYTF
DNA: TGTGCCAGCAGCCAAGAAGGGCGCCGGGGACTCATCTATGGCTACACCTTC
length: 17
size: many
J: TRBJ1-2
V: TRBV3-1
D: -

CDR3: CAISDSAGTTNTGELFF
DNA: TGTGCCATCAGTGACTCGGCCGGGACTACGAACACCGGGGAGCTGTTTTTT
length: 17
size: many
J: TRBJ2-2
V: TRBV10-3
D: TRBD2

CDR3: CASRLSGTSGSEQYF
DNA: TGTGCCAGCAGACTATCAGGGACTAGCGGGAGTGAGCAGTACTTC
length: 15
size: -
J: TRBJ2-7
V: TRBV28
D: TRBD2

CDR3: CASSSAQGGIQETQYF
DNA: TGCGCCAGCAGTTCAGCTCAGGGGGGGATCCAAGAGACCCAGTACTTC
length: 16
size: many
J: TRBJ2-5
V: TRBV4-1
D: -

CDR3: CSARDPRTRKDTQYF
DNA: TGCAGTGCTAGAGATCCCCGGACTAGGAAAGATACGCAGTATTTT
length: 15
size: few
J: TRBJ2-3
V: TRBV20-1
D: TRBD2

CDR3: CASSLVSGGVEQYF
DNA: TGCGCCAGCAGCTTGGTTTCAGGGGGCGTTGAGCAGTACTTC
length: 14
size: many
J: TRBJ2-7
V: TRBV5-1
D: TRBD1

CDR3: CASSFGDRDTGELFF
DNA: TGTGCCAGCAGTTTCGGGGACAGGGACACCGGGGAGCTGTTTTTT
length: 15
size: many
J: TRBJ2-2
V: TRBV28
D: TRBD1

CDR3: CSAPRTPANYGYTF
DNA: TGCAGTGCTCCGCGGACTCCGGCTAACTATGGCTACACCTTC
length: 14
size: -
J: TRBJ1-2
V: TRBV20-1
D: -

CDR3: CSARLGTNEKLFF
DNA: TGCAGTGCGCGTTTGGGGACCAATGAAAAACTGTTTTTT
length: 13
size: -
J: TRBJ1-4
V: TRBV20-1
D: -

CDR3: CASRTTGGGLNEAFF
DNA: TGTGCCAGCAGAACGACAGGGGGCGGACTAAATGAAGCTTTCTTT
length: 15
size: many
J: TRBJ1-1
V: TRBV7-9
D: TRBD1

CDR3: CASSLVDRIVDGYTF
DNA: TGTGCCAGCAGCTTAGTAGACAGGATTGTTGATGGCTACACCTTC
length: 15
size: many
J: TRBJ1-2
V: TRBV7-9
D: -

CDR3: CASSDWREGLPGELFF
DNA: TGTGCCAGCAGTGATTGGAGGGAGGGCCTTCCCGGGGAGCTGTTTTTT
length: 16
size: many
J: TRBJ2-2
V: TRBV6-4
D: TRBD2

CDR3: CASSLEGLVYDEQFF
DNA: TGCGCCAGCAGCTTGGAGGGACTAGTCTACGATGAGCAGTTCTTC
length: 15
size: -
J: TRBJ2-1
V: TRBV5-1
D: TRBD2

CDR3: CASSDRAGRTDTQYF
DNA: TGTGCCAGCAGTGACAGGGCAGGACGTACAGATACGCAGTATTTT
length: 15
size: many
J: TRBJ2-3
V: TRBV25-1
D: -

CDR3: CASSHGTATNSPLHF
DNA: TGTGCCAGCAGTCACGGGACAGCTACTAATTCACCCCTCCACTTT
length: 15
size: few
J: TRBJ1-6
V: TRBV27
D: TRBD1

CDR3: CASSVGRVGDTQYF
DNA: TGCGCCAGCAGTGTCGGGAGGGTGGGCGATACGCAGTATTTT
length: 14
size: many
J: TRBJ2-3
V: TRBV5-1
D: TRBD2

CDR3: CASSQDSGRIDYEQYF
DNA: TGTGCCAGCAGCCAAGACTCGGGACGAATCGATTACGAGCAGTACTTC
length: 16
size: few
J: TRBJ2-7
V: TRBV3-1
D: -

CDR3: CAISQGYSYNEQFF
DNA: TGTGCCATCAGTCAAGGCTACTCCTACAATGAGCAGTTCTTC
length: 14
size: many
J: TRBJ2-1
V: TRBV10-3
D: -

CDR3: CASSQGGTDTEAFF
DNA: TGTGCCAGCAGCCAAGGGGGCACGGACACTGAAGCTTTCTTT
length: 14
size: many
J: TRBJ1-1
V: TRBV3-1
D: -

CDR3: CASRRFQGNEQYF
DNA: TGCGCCAGCAGGCGATTCCAAGGCAACGAGCAGTACTTC
length: 13
size: many
J: TRBJ2-7
V: TRBV5-1
D: -

CDR3: CASSAGGGNTQYF
DNA: TGTGCCAGCAGTGCCGGGGGGGGCAATACGCAGTATTTT
length: 13
size: many
J: TRBJ2-3
V: TRBV25-1
D: TRBD2

CDR3: CASSMTWDSNSPLHF
DNA: TGTGCCAGTAGTATGACCTGGGACAGCAATTCACCCCTCCACTTT
length: 15
size: -
J: TRBJ1-6
V: TRBV19
D: TRBD1

CDR3: CASSAGLGEQYF
DNA: TGTGCCAGCAGCGCGGGCCTGGGGGAGCAGTACTTC
length: 12
size: -
J: TRBJ2-7
V: TRBV9
D: -

CDR3: CASSLGYRTGAGNTEAFF
DNA: TGTGCCAGCAGCTTAGGGTACAGGACAGGGGCGGGGAACACTGAAGCTTTCTTT
length: 18
size: -
J: TRBJ1-1
V: TRBV11-2
D: TRBD1

CDR3: CASSFFGRARGSYNEQFF
DNA: TGTGCCAGCAGCTTTTTCGGGAGGGCCAGGGGGTCCTACAATGAGCAGTTCTTC
length: 18
size: -
J: TRBJ2-1
V: TRBV28
D: -

CDR3: CAISGRIGTEAYEQYF
DNA: TGTGCCATCAGTGGGCGTATCGGGACAGAGGCCTACGAGCAGTACTTC
length: 16
size: -
J: TRBJ2-7
V: TRBV10-3
D: TRBD1

CDR3: CASSQRDWSNQPQHF
DNA: TGTGCCAGCAGTCAACGGGACTGGTCCAATCAGCCCCAGCATTTT
length: 15
size: -
J: TRBJ1-5
V: TRBV6-1
D: -

CDR3: CASSTGLAGDLNNEQFF
DNA: TGTGCCAGCAGCACGGGACTAGCGGGAGACTTAAACAATGAGCAGTTCTTC
length: 17
size: -
J: TRBJ2-1
V: TRBV6-2/TRBV6-3
D: TRBD2

CDR3: CASSQDLGTSGYEQYF
DNA: TGCGCCAGCAGCCAAGACTTGGGGACTAGCGGCTACGAGCAGTACTTC
length: 16
size: medium-sized
J: TRBJ2-7
V: TRBV4-1
D: TRBD2

CDR3: CSASPGQLNEETQYF
DNA: TGCAGTGCTTCCCCCGGACAGCTGAATGAAGAGACCCAGTACTTC
length: 15
size: -
J: TRBJ2-5
V: TRBV20-1
D: -

CDR3: CASSRGGTGEYGYTF
DNA: TGTGCCAGCAGCCGAGGAGGGACAGGGGAATATGGCTACACCTTC
length: 15
size: -
J: TRBJ1-2
V: TRBV6-1
D: TRBD1

CDR3: CASSSGPYEQYF
DNA: TGTGCCAGCAGTTCCGGGCCTTACGAGCAGTACTTC
length: 12
size: -
J: TRBJ2-7
V: TRBV11-2
D: -

CDR3: CASSLGASGTYEQYF
DNA: TGTGCCAGCAGCTTAGGGGCTAGCGGTACCTACGAGCAGTACTTC
length: 15
size: many
J: TRBJ2-7
V: TRBV7-9
D: TRBD2

CDR3: CASRPDSYGYTF
DNA: TGCGCCAGCAGACCAGACAGCTATGGCTACACCTTC
length: 12
size: -
J: TRBJ1-2
V: TRBV5-1
D: -

CDR3: CASSGPGQLVGQETQYF
DNA: TGTGCCAGCAGCGGACCTGGACAGTTAGTGGGTCAAGAGACCCAGTACTTC
length: 17
size: once
J: TRBJ2-5
V: TRBV11-2
D: -

CDR3: CASCQLSTDTQCF
DNA: TGCGCCAGCTGCCAGCTCAGCACAGATACGCAGTGTTTT
length: 13
size: -
J: TRBJ2-3
V: TRBV12-3/TRBV12-4
D: -